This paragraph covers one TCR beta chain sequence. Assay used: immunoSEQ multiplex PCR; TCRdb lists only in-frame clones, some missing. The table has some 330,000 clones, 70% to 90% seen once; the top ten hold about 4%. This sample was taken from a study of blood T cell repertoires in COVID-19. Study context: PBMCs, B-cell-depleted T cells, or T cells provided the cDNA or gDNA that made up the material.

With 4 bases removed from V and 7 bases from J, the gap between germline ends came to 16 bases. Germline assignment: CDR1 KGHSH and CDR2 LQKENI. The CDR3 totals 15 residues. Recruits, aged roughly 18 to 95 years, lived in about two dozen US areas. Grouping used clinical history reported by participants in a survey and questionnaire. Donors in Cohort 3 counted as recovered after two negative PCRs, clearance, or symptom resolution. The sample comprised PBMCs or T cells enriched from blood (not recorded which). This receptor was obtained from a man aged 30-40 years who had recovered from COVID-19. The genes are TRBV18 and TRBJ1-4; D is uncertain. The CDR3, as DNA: TGTGCCAGCTCACTGTCGCGGGTTCGAGGTGAAAAACTGTTTTTT. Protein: CASSLSRVRGEKLFF. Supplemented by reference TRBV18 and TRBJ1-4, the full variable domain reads NAGVMQNPRHLVRRRGQEARLRCSPMKGHSHVYWYRQLPEEGLKFMVYLQKENIIDESGMPKERFSAEFPKEGPSILRIQQVVRGDSAAYFCASSLSRVRGEKLFFGSGTQLSVL.